The 20 T cell receptor beta chains in this list originate from one sample, sequenced in a study of shared clonotypes between healthy human individuals. Here immunoSEQ multiplex PCR was the method, and the copy in TCRdb shows in-frame clones only, minus some. The table records approximately 1.5 million clones, approximately 98.5% of them present only once. Sequenced input: naive CD4+ T cells sorted from blood. Subset of the sample: CD45RA+ positively selected. The origin of the receptors is a man aged 25 to 45 in good health.

V and J are TRBV11-2 and TRBJ2-1; no clear D. Germline CDR1 and CDR2: SGHAT and FQNNGV. Trimming left V 1 base short and J 0 bases short, with 10 bases between. This CDR3 has 16 amino acids. CDR3: CASSLVGGYSYNEQFF. The CDR3 DNA is TGTGCCAGCAGCTTAGTAGGTGGTTACTCCTACAATGAGCAGTTCTTC.

CDR3 protein: CASSVGPDLEKLFF. The CDR3 DNA reads TGTGCCAGCAGCGTAGGGCCAGATCTTGAAAAACTGTTTTTT. J is TRBJ1-4 and V is TRBV9; D not resolved. Between the trimmed V and J ends, which lost 0 bases and 7 bases, there was a span of 10 bases. Germline V gene sequence: CDR1 SGDLS, CDR2 YYNGEE. The CDR3 length is 14 residues.

This chain uses TRBV7-6 with TRBJ2-1; no reliable D call. This CDR3 spans 12 amino acids. Deletions cut 1 base from V and 5 bases from J, with 3 bases between. Germline V gives CDR1 SGHVS, CDR2 FNYEAQ. As DNA, the CDR3 is TGTGCCAGCAGCTTAGACCACAATGAGCAGTTCTTC. This gives the protein CASSLDHNEQFF.

The chain has TRBV28 and TRBJ2-7; 7 nucleotides line up with TRBD2. V lost 5 bases, J lost 4 bases, and 8 bases stayed unmatched. This CDR3 contains 14 residues. Germline CDR1 MDHEN, CDR2 SYDVKM. The CDR3 sequence: CASSAGGSRYEQYF. The CDR3 nucleotides are TGTGCCAGCAGTGCGGGCGGGAGTAGGTACGAGCAGTACTTC. The full variable domain, completed using reference TRBV28 and TRBJ2-7, is DVKVTQSSRYLVKRTGEKVFLECVQDMDHENMFWYRQDPGLGLRLIYFSYDVKMKEKGDIPEGYSVSREKKERFSLILESASTNQTSMYLCASSAGGSRYEQYFGPGTRLTVT.

The V and J genes are TRBV25-1 and TRBJ1-2; the D is unclear. The CDR3 totals 13 residues. The V and J ends lost 3 bases and 3 bases respectively, with 8 bases between them. The germline gives CDR1 MGHDK, CDR2 SYGVNS. The CDR3 reads CASSELSDYGYTF. The CDR3 bases are TGTGCCAGCAGTGAGTTGTCAGACTATGGCTACACCTTC.

The chain carries TRBV19 and TRBJ1-5, with 7 bases aligning to TRBD1. The CDR3 covers 15 residues. CDR1 LNHDA and CDR2 SQIVND come from the germline V gene (reference sequence). With V trimmed by 5 bases and J by 5 bases, 9 bases remained unmatched. CDR3 residues: CASSQTRGTHQPQHF. The DNA of the CDR3 is TGTGCCAGTAGTCAAACCAGGGGGACGCATCAGCCCCAGCATTTT.

This chain joins TRBV2 and TRBJ2-6; D is unresolved. CDR3 size: 17 residues. With 5 bases removed from V and 1 base from J, the gap between germline ends came to 15 bases. The germline gives CDR1 SNHLY, CDR2 FYNNEI. In nucleotides, the CDR3 is TGTGCCAGCAGTTGGGGAAATCGGGCGTCTGGGGCCAACGTCCTGACTTTC. It encodes CASSWGNRASGANVLTF.

V usage is TRBV30 and J usage is TRBJ2-2; no firm D call. CDR3 length equals 15 residues. Trimming took 2 bases from V and 4 from J, leaving 14 bases between them. Germline CDR1 and CDR2: GTSNPN and SVGIG (reference sequence). CDR3 loop: CAWSPEIQSTGELFF. The CDR3 coding sequence is TGTGCCTGGAGTCCCGAGATACAGAGCACCGGGGAGCTGTTTTTT. The full variable domain, rest sourced from reference TRBV30 and TRBJ2-2, is SQTIHQWPATLVQPVGSPLSLECTVEGTSNPNLYWYRQAAGRGLQLLFYSVGIGQISSEVPQNLSASRPQDRQFILSSKKLLLSDSGFYLCAWSPEIQSTGELFFGEGSRLTVL.

V is TRBV28 and J is TRBJ2-7; the D gene is possibly TRBD2 (5 bases). With 1 base removed from V and 3 bases from J, the gap between germline ends came to 13 bases. Looked up from germline, CDR1 is MDHEN and CDR2 is SYDVKM. The CDR3 extends over 15 amino acids. Here the CDR3 DNA reads TGTGCCAGCAGTTTATCGTCCGGGAACGTCTACGAGCAGTACTTC. The encoded protein is CASSLSSGNVYEQYF.

This CDR3 is CASNSWDGLNEKLFF. The CDR3 nucleotides are TGTGCCAGTAATTCCTGGGACGGCCTCAATGAAAAACTGTTTTTT. The chain uses TRBV19 and TRBJ1-4; TRBD1 is a possible D gene (5 bases). V was trimmed by 7 bases and J by 5 bases, leaving 17 bases between them. Looked up from germline, CDR1 is LNHDA and CDR2 is SQIVND (reference sequence). This CDR3 is 15 amino acids long.

The chain has TRBV18 and TRBJ1-3; 8 nucleotides agree with TRBD1. The CDR3 has 16 amino acids. J lost 3 bases, V lost 2 bases, and 6 bases had no gene match. Germline CDR1 is KGHSH and CDR2 is LQKENI. This chain's CDR3 is CASSPSQGAGGNTIYF. The CDR3 region has the DNA TGTGCCAGCTCACCAAGCCAGGGGGCAGGTGGAAACACCATATATTTT.

The gene calls are TRBV4-1 and TRBJ2-7; a weak D match, TRBD1 (5 bases). Trimming pared 0 bases from V and 2 bases from J, leaving 17 bases between. The CDR3 contains 17 residues. Germline V lookup: CDR1 MGHRA, CDR2 YSYEKL. CDR3 nucleotide sequence: TGCGCCAGCAGCCAAGAACGAAGGACACGGGCCGCCTACGAGCAGTACTTC. Translated: CASSQERRTRAAYEQYF.

J is TRBJ1-2 and V is TRBV30; no clear D gene. This CDR3 comprises 13 residues. V was trimmed by 2 bases and J by 8 bases, leaving 15 bases between them. Germline V CDR1 and CDR2: GTSNPN, SVGIG (reference sequence). This CDR3 is CAWSKELRTGYTF. The DNA of the CDR3 is TGTGCCTGGAGTAAGGAACTTAGGACCGGCTACACCTTC. The full variable domain, its missing parts supplied by reference TRBV30 and TRBJ1-2, is SQTIHQWPATLVQPVGSPLSLECTVEGTSNPNLYWYRQAAGRGLQLLFYSVGIGQISSEVPQNLSASRPQDRQFILSSKKLLLSDSGFYLCAWSKELRTGYTFGSGTRLTVV.

The chain recombines TRBV28 with TRBJ2-7; D might be TRBD1 (5 bases). This CDR3 has 13 amino acids. The germline V gene encodes CDR1 MDHEN and CDR2 SYDVKM. V was shortened by 6 bases and J by 4 bases, with 13 bases between the two germline ends. The CDR3 spells CASRRGLAYEQYF. The DNA for the CDR3 is TGTGCCAGCAGAAGGGGTTTAGCTTACGAGCAGTACTTC.

Comment on this clone: An end of the junction differs from the germline gene, which may be a read error. V and J are TRBV5-1 and TRBJ2-5; 9 bases are shared with TRBD1. This CDR3 spans 17 amino acids. Germline values: CDR1 SGHRS, CDR2 YFSETQ. The DNA of the CDR3 is TGCGCCAGCAGGGACTTCTGGGACAGGGACAGGGAAGAGGCCCAGTACTTC. Residues: CASRDFWDRDREEAQYF.

V is TRBV13 and J is TRBJ1-1; 9 bases match TRBD1. Germline V CDR1 and CDR2: PRHDT, FYEKMQ (reference sequence). This CDR3 has 15 residues. V shed 2 bases, J shed 7 bases, and the junction held 8 bases outside the gene matches. CDR3 DNA sequence: TGTGCCAGCAGCTTAACCCCCGGACAGGGGTTTGAAGCTTTCTTT. Encoded protein: CASSLTPGQGFEAFF. Full variable domain (outside the CDR3, taken from reference TRBV13 and TRBJ1-1): AAGVIQSPRHLIKEKRETATLKCYPIPRHDTVYWYQQGPGQDPQFLISFYEKMQSDKGSIPDRFSAQQFSDYHSELNMSSLELGDSALYFCASSLTPGQGFEAFFGQGTRLTVV.

The chain uses TRBV9 and TRBJ1-5; D perhaps matches TRBD1 (6 bases). In germline, CDR1 is SGDLS, CDR2 YYNGEE. Trimming stripped 3 bases from V and 5 bases from J, with 12 bases between. The CDR3 consists of 14 residues. Written as DNA, the CDR3 is TGTGCCAGCAGCGCGGACAGTATTTATCAGCCCCAGCATTTT. Protein sequence: CASSADSIYQPQHF.

The chain links TRBV7-2 to TRBJ2-1; weak D call: TRBD1 (5 bases). CDR3 length: 14 residues. Germline V CDR1 and CDR2: SGHTA, FQGNSA. V was shortened by 3 bases and J by 6 bases, with 12 bases between the two germline ends. The CDR3 spells CASSFWGVGNEQFF. CDR3 in DNA: TGTGCCAGCAGCTTTTGGGGCGTCGGCAATGAGCAGTTCTTC.

The rearrangement uses TRBV6-5 and TRBJ1-2; no clear D gene. The germline gives CDR1 MNHEY, CDR2 SVGAGI. The CDR3 is 13 amino acids. The V end was cut by 6 bases, the J end by 1 base, with 9 bases between. This CDR3 is CASSPTFNYGYTF. The CDR3 coding sequence is TGTGCCAGCAGCCCTACCTTTAACTATGGCTACACCTTC.

This clone was seen only once. This chain uses TRBV5-6 with TRBJ1-3; D ambiguous. Germline CDR1 reads SGHDT; CDR2 reads YYEEEE. V lost 3 bases, J lost 0 bases, and 10 bases lay in between. The CDR3 is 15 amino acids. In DNA form, the CDR3 reads TGTGCCAGCAGCTCCGGGTCTTTCTCTGGAAACACCATATATTTT. Its protein product is CASSSGSFSGNTIYF.